The present TCR beta chain was sequenced within a study of blood T cell repertoires in COVID-19. Study at large: Collection of acute and convalescent COVID-19 samples took place in the United States, Italy and Spain. PBMCs, B-cell-depleted T cells, or T cells provided the cDNA or gDNA that made up the material.

Original analysis: Amplification of reference gene primers provided the estimated nucleated cell counts. Sequencing used immunoSEQ multiplex PCR; TCRdb keeps in-frame clones, though not all of them. V, J and clone size were drawn from that table, and D and trimming were deduced from the DNA. Found here are about 380,000 clones, around 89% of them singletons; the top ten hold more than 0.95%. Grouping used clinical history reported by participants in a survey and questionnaire. Germline lookup yields CDR1 MDHEN and CDR2 SYDVKM. The CDR3 spans 13 residues. V was pared by 10 bases and J by 4 bases, with 7 bases of the junction left unmatched.

Sequencing used PBMCs or T cells enriched from blood (not recorded which). The genes are TRBV28 and TRBJ1-2, with TRBD1 matching 9 bases. The sequence was obtained from a woman younger than 35 who had recovered from COVID-19. DNA for the CDR3: TGTGCCACTCCGGGACAGGGATTCTATGGCTACACCTTC. It codes for CATPGQGFYGYTF.